This T cell receptor beta chain originates from a study of vaccination effects on CD4 cells after COVID-19. Regarding this clone: As yet, its antigen is unknown.

Sequencing in the ViraFEST assay came after antigen-specific CD4+ T cells had been expanded with viral peptide pools, which were used to stimulate PBMC. It was after approximately 10 days of culture that CD4+ T cells were isolated. No vaccinee had earlier SARS-CoV-2 infection, and nucleocapsid antibodies were negative. Fresh IL-2-containing medium replaced half the medium on days 3 and 7. Assay used: immunoSEQ multiplex PCR; TCRdb lists only in-frame clones, some missing. Of 50,000 to 60,000 clones in the sample, under 75% were seen once. The V and J ends lost 2 bases and 4 bases respectively, with 4 bases between them. Germline values: CDR1 SGHNT, CDR2 YYREEE (reference sequence). The CDR3 is made up of 12 amino acids. Whole-study results and caveats: Clones arising from infection and from vaccination showed marked clonal contraction late after vaccination. Vaccine-induced clones in healthy vaccinees cross-reacted with common cold coronaviruses in only 1 of 255 cases.

The chain links TRBV5-4 to TRBJ2-1; no firm D call. The sequence was collected from a human donor who received a COVID-19 vaccine. The sequencing used CD4+ T cells from PBMCs cultured with SARS-CoV-2 spike peptides, collected before COVID-19 vaccination. The CDR3 reads CASSLQYNEQFF. CDR3 coding DNA: TGTGCCAGCAGCTTACAGTACAATGAGCAGTTCTTC. Full variable domain (missing parts from reference TRBV5-4 and TRBJ2-1): ETGVTQSPTHLIKTRGQQVTLRCSSQSGHNTVSWYQQALGQGPQFIFQYYREEENGRGNFPPRFSGLQFPNYSSELNVNALELDDSALYLCASSLQYNEQFFGPGTRLTVL.